The 24 T cell receptor beta chains below were found in one sample sequenced in a study of blood T cells in healthy people across ages. Sample-barcoded 5' priming and a J-beta primer mix drove a second PCR of roughly 7 to 11 cycles. One entry per CDR3 protein, called by TCRdb with MiXCR from the 5' RACE reads. The sample has about 1.4 million distinct CDR3 sequences; roughly 60% are singletons. Sequenced material: blood. The receptors were sampled from a man aged 18 to 29 in good health.

V usage is TRBV6-6 and J usage is TRBJ2-7, with a tentative D call TRBD1 (6 bases). CDR1 MNHNY and CDR2 SVGAGI come from the germline V gene (reference sequence). The V end was cut by 5 bases, the J end by 2 bases, with 13 bases between. The CDR3 has 14 residues. In DNA, the CDR3 is TGTGCCAGCAGTACGGGACAAATCCCCTACGAGCAGTACTTC. The encoded protein is CASSTGQIPYEQYF.

V and J are TRBV12-3 or TRBV12-4 and TRBJ2-3; 14 bases are a match to TRBD2. The J segment lost 2 bases and the V segment lost 7 bases, leaving 5 bases of the junction unmatched. This CDR3 has 16 residues. The CDR3, as DNA: TGTGCCAGCACCGGACTAGCGGGGGGTTCCACAGATACGCAGTATTTT. Translated: CASTGLAGGSTDTQYF.

The V gene is TRBV6-2 or TRBV6-3, the J gene TRBJ2-3; 7 bases are a match to TRBD1. CDR1 and CDR2 from the germline V gene are MNHEY and SVGEGT. V lost 2 bases and J lost 2; bases outside the gene matches: 16. This CDR3 contains 19 residues. CDR3 nucleotide sequence: TGTGCCAGCAGTTACAAGTCAGGGACAGAGGCGATAGACACAGATACGCAGTATTTT. Protein: CASSYKSGTEAIDTDTQYF.

The chain has TRBV3-1 and TRBJ2-4; 8 nucleotides align to TRBD2. This CDR3 region has 14 residues. Germline loops: CDR1 LGHDT, CDR2 YNNKEL (reference sequence). V trimming: 10 bases; J trimming: 1 base; junction bases outside the gene matches: 6. The CDR3 spells CATGTSFAKNIQYF. CDR3 sequence (DNA): TGTGCCACCGGGACTAGTTTTGCCAAAAACATTCAGTACTTC.

The CDR3 nucleotides are TGTGCCACCAAACAGGCCATGAACACTGAAGCTTTCTTT. It translates to CATKQAMNTEAFF. The genes are TRBV12-3 or TRBV12-4 and TRBJ1-1; tentatively, D is TRBD1 (5 bases). This CDR3 has 13 residues. Trimming cost V 10 bases and J 0 bases, with 12 bases left between them.

This chain joins TRBV6-5 and TRBJ2-1; 7 bases map to TRBD1. J was trimmed by 4 bases and V by 6 bases; bases with no gene match: 6. The germline CDR1 and CDR2 sequences are MNHEY and SVGAGI. This CDR3 is 14 amino acids long. The chain's CDR3 is CASSGQAGYNEQFF. The CDR3 DNA is TGTGCCAGCAGCGGACAGGCCGGGTACAATGAGCAGTTCTTC.

The CDR3 nucleotides read TGCAGCGTTGAAGTGTCAGGGGCCGGGGCCAACGTCCTGACTTTC. It encodes CSVEVSGAGANVLTF. The chain joins TRBV29-1 to TRBJ2-6; a possible D gene is TRBD1 (6 bases). CDR3 size: 15 residues. V was shortened by 1 base and J by 4 bases, with 11 bases between the two germline ends. Germline V gene data show CDR1 as SQVTM and CDR2 as ANQGSEA.

This chain joins TRBV12-3 or TRBV12-4 and TRBJ1-1; D uncertain. The V gene lost 7 bases and the J gene lost 4 bases, with 13 bases spanning the gap. The CDR3 covers 13 residues. Here the CDR3 reads CASTALLSTEAFF. In DNA, the CDR3 is TGTGCCAGCACCGCTTTGCTGAGCACTGAAGCTTTCTTT.

This clonotype was seen a handful of times. This chain connects TRBV25-1 to TRBJ2-7; no clear D. V was clipped by 8 bases and J by 2 bases, with 10 bases between them. There are 12 residues in the CDR3. Looked up from germline, CDR1 is MGHDK and CDR2 is SYGVNS. The DNA of the CDR3 is TGTGCCAGCGGGTCAAAAGCCTACGAGCAGTACTTC. Translating gives CASGSKAYEQYF.

The genes are TRBV7-9 and TRBJ2-1; tentative D call: TRBD1 (6 bases). Germline CDR1 and CDR2: SEHNR and FQNEAQ (reference sequence). V lost 0 bases to trimming and J lost 7 bases, with 13 bases between them. This CDR3 comprises 15 residues. The CDR3 region has the DNA TGTGCCAGCAGCTTAGCGGGGACACCCGGGAATGAGCAGTTCTTC. Amino acid sequence: CASSLAGTPGNEQFF.

This clonotype came up once. The gene calls are TRBV6-2 or TRBV6-3 and TRBJ2-5; the match to TRBD2 covers 11 bases. The CDR3 consists of 17 residues. Germline CDR1 reads MNHEY; CDR2 reads SVGEGT. V shed 4 bases and J 1 base; nucleotides not matched to a gene: 8. The CDR3 sequence is CASSSILAGGLQETQYF. The CDR3 nucleotides read TGTGCCAGCAGTTCCATCCTAGCGGGGGGTCTCCAAGAGACCCAGTACTTC.

This clonotype appeared a single time. Mismatch with germline at one junction end may stem from a read error. The CDR3 loop is CASSLVPSNEQFF. In DNA, the CDR3 is TGTGCTAGCAGCTTGGTTCCTAGTAATGAGCAGTTCTTC. The chain links TRBV7-2 to TRBJ2-1; D gene uncertain. The V gene's germline CDR1 is SGHTA and CDR2 FQGNSA. The CDR3 totals 13 residues. The full variable domain, completed using reference TRBV7-2 and TRBJ2-1, is GAGVSQSPSNKVTEKGKDVELRCDPISGHTALYWYRQSLGQGLEFLIYFQGNSAPDKSGLPSDRFSAERTGGSVSTLTIQRTQQEDSAVYLCASSLVPSNEQFFGPGTRLTVL.

Notes on this clonotype: Germline is not matched at one junction end, which may reflect a read error. This chain connects TRBV3-1 to TRBJ2-1, with 12 bases fitting TRBD2. CDR1 and CDR2 (germline): LGHDT, YNNKEL (reference sequence). The CDR3 extends over 17 amino acids. The CDR3 coding sequence is TGTACCAGCAGTGCGACTAGCGGGAGATGGGTCTACAATGAGCAGTTCTTC. Translation gives CTSSATSGRWVYNEQFF.

This clonotype was found once. One end of the junction does not line up with germline, which may come from a read error. This rearrangement joins TRBV6-4 to TRBJ2-3; a weak D match, TRBD2 (6 bases). CDR1 MRHNA and CDR2 SNTAGT come from the germline V gene. The CDR3 runs 14 residues. The CDR3 here is CASSELASTATQYF. CDR3 coding DNA: TGTGCCAGCAGTGAACTAGCCAGCACAGCTACGCAGTATTTT.

The chain is built from TRBV7-8 and TRBJ2-1; TRBD1 aligns across 12 bases. CDR3 length: 17 amino acids. The junction had 12 bases not matched to a gene; V was cut back by 5 bases and J by 7 bases. Germline-derived CDR1 and CDR2 are SGHVS and FQNEAQ. CDR3 sequence reads: CASSRTYGTGGENEQFF. CDR3 in DNA: TGTGCCAGCAGCAGAACCTACGGGACAGGGGGCGAGAATGAGCAGTTCTTC.

The chain combines TRBV27 with TRBJ2-7; maybe TRBD1 (6 bases). Germline-derived CDR1 and CDR2 are MNHEY and SMNVEV (reference sequence). Trimming took 3 bases from V and 5 from J, leaving 14 bases between them. This CDR3 has 14 amino acids. The CDR3 sequence: CASSFFPGVDEQYF. As DNA, the CDR3 is TGTGCCAGCAGTTTCTTTCCAGGGGTGGACGAGCAGTACTTC.

The rearrangement uses TRBV20-1 and TRBJ2-7, with D unclear. Germline-derived CDR1 and CDR2 are DFQATT and SNEGSKA (reference sequence). V lost 1 base and J lost 5, with 18 bases in between. This CDR3 contains 15 residues. The CDR3 here is CSARAAAKFLNEQYF. The CDR3 bases are TGCAGTGCTAGAGCTGCGGCAAAGTTTCTGAACGAGCAGTACTTC.

This rearrangement joins TRBV11-2 to TRBJ2-1, with D unresolved. The ends were cut back, 1 base at V and 2 bases at J, with 12 bases in the middle. The germline V gene encodes CDR1 SGHAT and CDR2 FQNNGV. The CDR3 has 16 residues. DNA of the CDR3: TGTGCCAGCAGCTTAGCATCTCTATCTCCCTACAATGAGCAGTTCTTC. Its translation: CASSLASLSPYNEQFF.

This clonotype was observed a few times. The chain links TRBV20-1 to TRBJ1-5; tentative D call: TRBD1 (5 bases). CDR3 length equals 16 residues. The V end lost 3 bases, the J end lost 2 bases, and 17 bases lay between the germline ends. CDR1 DFQATT and CDR2 SNEGSKA come from the germline V gene (reference sequence). This CDR3 reads CSARMRGRGGNQPQHF. CDR3 in DNA: TGCAGTGCTAGGATGAGGGGCAGAGGGGGCAATCAGCCCCAGCATTTT.

The rearrangement links TRBV28 to TRBJ1-3, with D perhaps matching TRBD1 (5 bases). The CDR3 has 15 residues. V was clipped by 7 bases and J by 3 bases, with 16 bases between them. Germline V gene lookup returns CDR1 MDHEN and CDR2 SYDVKM. CDR3 amino acids: CASKTGTGVGNTIYF. The CDR3 DNA reads as TGTGCCAGCAAAACCGGGACGGGTGTTGGAAACACCATATATTTT.

This chain links TRBV15 with TRBJ1-2; D might be TRBD1 (6 bases). Germline lookup yields CDR1 LNHNV and CDR2 YYDKDF (reference sequence). Trimming shortened V by 0 bases and J by 2 bases, and 13 bases separated the two germline ends. The CDR3 loop spans 16 amino acids. CDR3 in amino acids: CATSREYGQINYGYTF. CDR3 nucleotide sequence: TGTGCCACCAGCAGAGAGTACGGACAGATAAACTATGGCTACACCTTC. Full variable domain (missing parts from reference TRBV15 and TRBJ1-2): DAMVIQNPRYQVTQFGKPVTLSCSQTLNHNVMYWYQQKSSQAPKLLFHYYDKDFNNEADTPDNFQSRRPNTSFCFLDIRSPGLGDTAMYLCATSREYGQINYGYTFGSGTRLTVV.

The chain joins TRBV20-1 to TRBJ2-1; 8 nucleotides match TRBD2. The DNA matches TRBJ2-7 better at its end, which makes the J call doubtful. This CDR3 has 14 amino acids. Germline V gene data show CDR1 as DFQATT and CDR2 as SNEGSKA (reference sequence). The CDR3 DNA is TGCAGTGCTCCTGGGACTAGAGACTACAATGAGCAGTACTTC. It translates to CSAPGTRDYNEQYF.

The CDR3 loop reads CASSQSRVGYQPQHF. In nucleotides, the CDR3 is TGTGCCAGCAGCCAATCCAGGGTAGGATATCAGCCCCAGCATTTT. The rearrangement uses TRBV14 and TRBJ1-5; possibly TRBD1 for D (5 bases). Looked up from germline, CDR1 is SGHDN and CDR2 is FVKESK. CDR3 length equals 15 residues. Trimming cost V 2 bases and J 5 bases, with 13 bases left between them. Together with reference TRBV14 and TRBJ1-5, the CDR3 gives the full variable domain: EAGVTQFPSHSVIEKGQTVTLRCDPISGHDNLYWYRRVMGKEIKFLLHFVKESKQDESGMPNNRFLAERTGGTYSTLKVQPAELEDSGVYFCASSQSRVGYQPQHFGDGTRLSIL.

The chain combines TRBV10-2 with TRBJ2-4; D unclear. With the DNA end fitting TRBJ2-7 better, the J assignment may be wrong. Germline V gene data show CDR1 as WSHSY and CDR2 as SAAADI. This CDR3 has 13 amino acids. CDR3 DNA: TGCGCCAGCAGTGAGCCCCACTGGTCCGAGCAGTACTTC. Amino acids: CASSEPHWSEQYF.